This T cell receptor beta chain was found in a study of cytomegalovirus exposure and HLA in healthy donors. This clone rates as medium-sized (0.01 to 0.1%). Primers included in the PCR were 60 Vbeta and 13 Jbeta primers. The method was immunoSEQ multiplex PCR; TCRdb's version includes in-frame clones alone and lacks a portion of them. The sample has about 130,000 clones; around 80% are singletons. The CDR3 consists of 13 residues. Germline-derived CDR1 and CDR2 are SGHDN and FVKESK. Deletions cut 2 bases from V and 11 bases from J, with 13 bases between. Sample: PBMCs. This clonotype was sampled from a young man in good health and CMV-seropositive. This chain joins TRBV14 and TRBJ2-4; the D gene is possibly TRBD1 (7 bases). CDR3 sequence reads: CASSQSPGGLQYF. In DNA, the CDR3 is TGTGCCAGCAGCCAATCTCCAGGGGGGCTTCAGTACTTC.